This TCR beta chain was sequenced during a study of T cell responses to AZD1222 COVID-19 vaccine. Study-wide context: Second doses at about 4 or about 12 weeks were pooled.

TCRdb's table, derived via immunoSEQ multiplex PCR, lists solely in-frame clones and lacks some. The repertoire consists of tens of thousands of clones, with roughly 85% occurring once and the leading ten covering around 15%. Study-level points and caveats: Repertoire sampling was restricted to post-peak T cell response timepoints. It was only six AZD1222 recipients who were seropositive at baseline. Spike regions recognized by vaccine-associated CD4 TCRs spanned the protein, led by 160-218 and 743-854.

Concerning this clone itself: No antigen is known for it.

Germline V gene data show CDR1 as MRHNA and CDR2 as SNTAGT. The V gene end was trimmed by 4 bases and the J gene end by 2 bases; junction bases not matched to a gene: 5. CDR3 size: 15 residues. The TCR originated in an adult in good health. Specimen: peripheral blood, collected on day 0 of AZD1222 vaccination. The rearrangement uses TRBV6-4 and TRBJ2-3; 8 bases fit TRBD2. The CDR3 spells CASSVKAGDTDTQYF. The CDR3 coding sequence is TGTGCCAGCAGTGTTAAAGCGGGGGACACAGATACGCAGTATTTT.